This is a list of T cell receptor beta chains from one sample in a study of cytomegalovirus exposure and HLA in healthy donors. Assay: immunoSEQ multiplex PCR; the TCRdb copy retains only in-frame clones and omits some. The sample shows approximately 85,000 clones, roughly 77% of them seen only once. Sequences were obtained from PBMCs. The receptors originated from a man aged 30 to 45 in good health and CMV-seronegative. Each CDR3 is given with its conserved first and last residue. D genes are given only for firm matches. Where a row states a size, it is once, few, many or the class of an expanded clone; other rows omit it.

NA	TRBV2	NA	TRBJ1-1	CASSLDRRTEAFF	TGTGCCAGCAGTCTGGACAGACGCACTGAAGCTTTCTTT
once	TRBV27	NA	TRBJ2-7	CASSYTQTTTYEQYF	TGTGCCAGCAGCTATACACAGACTACGACCTACGAGCAGTACTTC
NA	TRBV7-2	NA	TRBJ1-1	CASSFSSVEAFF	TGTGCCAGCAGCTTTTCCTCAGTTGAAGCTTTCTTT
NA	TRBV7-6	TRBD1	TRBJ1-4	CASRLQGTNEKLFF	TGTGCCAGCAGATTACAGGGGACTAATGAAAAACTGTTTTTT
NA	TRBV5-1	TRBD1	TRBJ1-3	CASSPNQGQGAGNTIYF	TGCGCCAGCAGCCCCAATCAAGGACAGGGTGCTGGAAACACCATATATTTT
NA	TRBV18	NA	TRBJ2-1	CASSPREFYEQFF	TGTGCCAGCTCACCCCGGGAGTTTTATGAGCAGTTCTTC
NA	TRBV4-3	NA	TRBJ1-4	CASSQESGQRNEKLFF	TGCGCCAGCAGCCAAGAATCTGGCCAGAGGAATGAAAAACTGTTTTTT
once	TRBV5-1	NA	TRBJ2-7	CASSLGPDGNYEQYF	TGCGCCAGCAGCTTGGGACCCGACGGGAACTACGAGCAGTACTTC
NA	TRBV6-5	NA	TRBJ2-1	CASSYLTGGNDNEQFF	TGTGCCAGCAGTTACCTAACCGGGGGTAATGACAATGAGCAGTTCTTC
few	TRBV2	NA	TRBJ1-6	CASSEGQLYNSPLHF	TGTGCCAGCAGTGAAGGACAGCTATATAATTCACCCCTCCACTTT
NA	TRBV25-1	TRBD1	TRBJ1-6	CASRDRGGRNSPLHF	TGTGCCAGCAGGGACAGGGGGGGTCGGAATTCACCCCTCCACTTT
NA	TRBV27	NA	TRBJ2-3	CASSNSRGAERDTQYF	TGTGCCAGCAGTAACTCCCGGGGGGCGGAGCGAGATACGCAGTATTTT
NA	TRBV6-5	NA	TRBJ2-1	CASRLRFGNNEQFF	TGTGCCAGCAGGCTCAGGTTCGGGAACAATGAGCAGTTCTTC
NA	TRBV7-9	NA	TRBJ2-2	CASSEGGSEAGELFF	TGTGCCAGCAGCGAGGGGGGGAGTGAGGCCGGGGAGCTGTTTTTT
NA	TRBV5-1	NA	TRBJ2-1	CASSLWGVGSSYNEQFF	TGCGCCAGCAGCTTGTGGGGGGTCGGGAGTTCTTACAATGAGCAGTTCTTC
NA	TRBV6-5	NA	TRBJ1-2	CASSSRSQEFYGYTF	TGTGCCAGCAGTTCTCGATCACAGGAATTCTATGGCTACACCTTC
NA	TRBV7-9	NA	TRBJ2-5	CASSRGGLETQYF	TGTGCCAGCAGCCGCGGGGGCCTAGAGACCCAGTACTTC
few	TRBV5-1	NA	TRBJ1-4	CASSPGTGSWEKLFF	TGCGCCAGCAGCCCCGGCACAGGGTCGTGGGAAAAACTGTTTTTT
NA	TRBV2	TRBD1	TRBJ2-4	CASRLTGGKGLNIQYF	TGTGCCAGCAGGCTGACAGGGGGGAAGGGCCTCAACATTCAGTACTTC
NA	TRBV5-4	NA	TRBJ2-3	CASSFPPADTQYF	TGTGCCAGCAGCTTCCCCCCCGCAGATACGCAGTATTTT
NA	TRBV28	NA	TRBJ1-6	CASSLWSSSPLHF	TGTGCCAGCAGTTTATGGTCCTCCTCACCCCTCCACTTT
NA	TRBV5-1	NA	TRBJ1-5	CASSLGERNQPQHF	TGCGCCAGCAGCTTGGGCGAGAGAAATCAGCCCCAGCATTTT
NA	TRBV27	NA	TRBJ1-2	CASSFSGYQNGYTF	TGTGCCAGCAGTTTTTCGGGGTATCAAAATGGCTACACCTTC
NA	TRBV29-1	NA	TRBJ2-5	CSVGSGQETQYF	TGCAGCGTTGGGTCGGGGCAAGAGACCCAGTACTTC
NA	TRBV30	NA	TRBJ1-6	CAWSVQVAENYYNSPLHF	TGTGCCTGGAGTGTACAGGTGGCAGAAAATTACTATAATTCACCCCTCCACTTT
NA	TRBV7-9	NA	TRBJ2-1	CASSATLSSYNEQFF	TGTGCCAGCAGCGCGACTTTGAGCTCCTACAATGAGCAGTTCTTC
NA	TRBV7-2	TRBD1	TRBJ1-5	CASSFLGGLDDQPQHF	TGTGCCAGCAGCTTCTTAGGGGGCTTAGACGATCAGCCCCAGCATTTT
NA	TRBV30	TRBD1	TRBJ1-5	CAWSPGQVNNQPQHF	TGTGCCTGGAGTCCAGGACAGGTGAACAATCAGCCCCAGCATTTT
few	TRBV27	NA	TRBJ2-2	CASSLGINTGELFF	TGTGCCAGCAGTTTGGGCATTAACACCGGGGAGCTGTTTTTT
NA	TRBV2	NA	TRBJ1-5	CASSKDIVQPQHF	TGTGCCAGCAGTAAGGACATTGTGCAGCCCCAGCATTTT
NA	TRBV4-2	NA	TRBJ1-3	CASSQEWAVRNTIYF	TGTGCCAGCAGCCAAGAGTGGGCAGTACGAAACACCATATATTTT
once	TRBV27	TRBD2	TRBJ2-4	CASSLSPLAGGVLAKNIQYF	TGTGCCAGCAGTTTATCCCCCCTAGCGGGCGGGGTACTAGCCAAAAACATTCAGTACTTC
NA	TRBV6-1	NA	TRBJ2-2	CACSWGAGELFF	TGTGCCTGTTCGTGGGGGGCCGGGGAGCTGTTTTTT
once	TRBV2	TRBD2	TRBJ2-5	CASTLRGGQETQYF	TGTGCCAGCACGTTGCGGGGGGGCCAAGAGACCCAGTACTTC
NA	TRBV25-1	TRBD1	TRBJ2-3	CASTQTGGLTDTQYF	TGTGCCAGCACCCAGACAGGGGGCTTGACAGATACGCAGTATTTT
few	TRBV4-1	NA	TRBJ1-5	CASSQVAGQPQHF	TGCGCCAGCAGCCAAGTGGCGGGTCAGCCCCAGCATTTT
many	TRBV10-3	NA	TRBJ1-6	CAISERTGTDSPLHF	TGTGCCATCAGTGAGAGAACAGGGACCGATTCACCCCTCCACTTT
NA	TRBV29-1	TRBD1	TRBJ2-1	CSVRRGQGYNEQFF	TGCAGCGTAAGGAGGGGACAGGGGTACAATGAGCAGTTCTTC
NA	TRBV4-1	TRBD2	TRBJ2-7	CASSQVGGRGYEQYF	TGCGCCAGCAGCCAAGTTGGCGGGAGGGGGTACGAGCAGTACTTC
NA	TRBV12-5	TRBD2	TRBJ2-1	CASGLVGGWIQGVSRAHEQFF	TGTGCTAGTGGTTTGGTGGGAGGGTGGATTCAAGGCGTGAGCAGGGCCCATGAGCAGTTCTTC